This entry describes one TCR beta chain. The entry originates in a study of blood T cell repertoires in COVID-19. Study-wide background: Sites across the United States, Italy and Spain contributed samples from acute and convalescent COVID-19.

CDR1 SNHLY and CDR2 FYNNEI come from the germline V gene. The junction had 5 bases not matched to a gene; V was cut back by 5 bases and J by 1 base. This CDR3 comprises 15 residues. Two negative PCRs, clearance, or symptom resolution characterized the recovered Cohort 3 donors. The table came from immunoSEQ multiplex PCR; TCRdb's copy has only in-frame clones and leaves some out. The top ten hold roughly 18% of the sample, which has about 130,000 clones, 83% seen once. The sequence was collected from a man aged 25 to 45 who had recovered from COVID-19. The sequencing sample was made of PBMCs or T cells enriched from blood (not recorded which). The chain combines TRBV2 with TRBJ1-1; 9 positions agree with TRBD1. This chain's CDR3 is CASSKDRGENTEAFF. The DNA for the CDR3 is TGTGCCAGCAGTAAAGACAGGGGGGAGAACACTGAAGCTTTCTTT.